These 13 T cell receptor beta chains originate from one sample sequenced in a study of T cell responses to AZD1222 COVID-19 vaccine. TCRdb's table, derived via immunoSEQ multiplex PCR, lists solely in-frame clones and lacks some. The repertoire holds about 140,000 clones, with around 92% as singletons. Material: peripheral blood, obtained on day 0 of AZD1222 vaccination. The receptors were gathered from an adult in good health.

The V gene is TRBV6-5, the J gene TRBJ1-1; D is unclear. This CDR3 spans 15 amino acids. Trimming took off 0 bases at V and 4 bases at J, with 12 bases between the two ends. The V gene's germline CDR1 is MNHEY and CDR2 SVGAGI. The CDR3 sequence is CASSYSRVKGTEAFF. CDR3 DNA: TGTGCCAGCAGTTACTCTCGGGTGAAGGGCACTGAAGCTTTCTTT.

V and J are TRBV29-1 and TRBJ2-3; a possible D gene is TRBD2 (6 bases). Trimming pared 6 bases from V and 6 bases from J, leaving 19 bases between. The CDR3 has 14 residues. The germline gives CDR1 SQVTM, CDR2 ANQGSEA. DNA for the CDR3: TGCAGCGTAGGTGGGACTTCCCCGGACGATACGCAGTATTTT. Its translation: CSVGGTSPDDTQYF.

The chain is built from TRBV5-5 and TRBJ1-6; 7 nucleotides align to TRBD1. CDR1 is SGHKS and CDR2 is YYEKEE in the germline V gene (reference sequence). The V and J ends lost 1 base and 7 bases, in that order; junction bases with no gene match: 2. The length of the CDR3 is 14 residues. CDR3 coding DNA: TGTGCCAGCAGCTTGATGGGACAGAATTCACCCCTCCACTTT. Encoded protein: CASSLMGQNSPLHF.

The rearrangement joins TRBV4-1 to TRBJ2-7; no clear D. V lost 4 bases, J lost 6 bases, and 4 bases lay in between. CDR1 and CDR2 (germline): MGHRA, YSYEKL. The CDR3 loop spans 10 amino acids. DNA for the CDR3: TGCGCCAGCAGCCTCGGCGAGCAGTACTTC. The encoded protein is CASSLGEQYF.

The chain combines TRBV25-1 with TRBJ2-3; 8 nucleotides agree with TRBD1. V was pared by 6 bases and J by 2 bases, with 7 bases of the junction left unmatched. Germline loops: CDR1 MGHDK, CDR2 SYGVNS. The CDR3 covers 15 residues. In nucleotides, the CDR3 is TGTGCCAGCAGCGAGACAGGGGTCATCACAGATACGCAGTATTTT. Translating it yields CASSETGVITDTQYF. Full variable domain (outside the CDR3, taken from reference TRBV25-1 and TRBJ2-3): EADIYQTPRYLVIGTGKKITLECSQTMGHDKMYWYQQDPGMELHLIHYSYGVNSTEKGDLSSESTVSRIRTEHFPLTLESARPSHTSQYLCASSETGVITDTQYFGPGTRLTVL.

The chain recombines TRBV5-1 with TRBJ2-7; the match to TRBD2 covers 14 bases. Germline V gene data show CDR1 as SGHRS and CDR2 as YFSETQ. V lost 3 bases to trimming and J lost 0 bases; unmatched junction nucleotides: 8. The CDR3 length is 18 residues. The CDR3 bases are TGCGCCAGCAGCTCCCGACTAGCGGGAGGGCGTAGCTCCTACGAGCAGTACTTC. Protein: CASSSRLAGGRSSYEQYF.

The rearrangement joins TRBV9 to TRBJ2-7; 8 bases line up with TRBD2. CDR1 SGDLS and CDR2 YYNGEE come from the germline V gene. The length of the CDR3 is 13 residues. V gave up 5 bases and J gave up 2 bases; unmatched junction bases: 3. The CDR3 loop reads CASSRGLAYEQYF. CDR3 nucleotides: TGTGCCAGCAGTAGGGGACTAGCCTACGAGCAGTACTTC.

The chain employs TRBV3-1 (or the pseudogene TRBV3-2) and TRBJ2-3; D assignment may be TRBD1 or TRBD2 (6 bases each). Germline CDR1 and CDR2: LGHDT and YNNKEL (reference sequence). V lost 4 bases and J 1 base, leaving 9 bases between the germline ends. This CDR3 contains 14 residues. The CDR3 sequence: CASSPGAGTDTQYF. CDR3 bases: TGTGCCAGCAGCCCGGGGGCTGGCACAGATACGCAGTATTTT.

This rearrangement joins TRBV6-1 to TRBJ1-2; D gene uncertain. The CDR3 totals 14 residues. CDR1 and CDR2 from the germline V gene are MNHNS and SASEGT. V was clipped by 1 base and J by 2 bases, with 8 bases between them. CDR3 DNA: TGTGCCAGCAGTGAAGTCAGACAAAACTATGGCTACACCTTC. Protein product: CASSEVRQNYGYTF.

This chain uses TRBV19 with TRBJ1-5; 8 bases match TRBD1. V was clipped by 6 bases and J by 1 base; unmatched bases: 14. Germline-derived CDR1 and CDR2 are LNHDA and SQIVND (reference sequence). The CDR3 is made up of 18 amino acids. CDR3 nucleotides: TGTGCCAGTAGGAATAGGGGCCAGGGGGCTATAAGCAATCAGCCCCAGCATTTT. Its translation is CASRNRGQGAISNQPQHF.

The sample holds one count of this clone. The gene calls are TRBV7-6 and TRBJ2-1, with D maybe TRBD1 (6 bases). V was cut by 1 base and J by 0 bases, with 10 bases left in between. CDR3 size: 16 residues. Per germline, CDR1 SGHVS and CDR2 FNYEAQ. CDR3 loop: CASSLVGATSYNEQFF. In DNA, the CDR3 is TGTGCCAGCAGCTTAGTGGGGGCCACCTCCTACAATGAGCAGTTCTTC.

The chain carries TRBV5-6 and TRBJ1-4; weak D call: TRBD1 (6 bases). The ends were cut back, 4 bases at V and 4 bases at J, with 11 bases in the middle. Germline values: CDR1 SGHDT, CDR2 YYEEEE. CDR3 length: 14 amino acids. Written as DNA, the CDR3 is TGTGCCAGCAGCCCAGGACAGATTAATGAAAAACTGTTTTTT. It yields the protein CASSPGQINEKLFF.

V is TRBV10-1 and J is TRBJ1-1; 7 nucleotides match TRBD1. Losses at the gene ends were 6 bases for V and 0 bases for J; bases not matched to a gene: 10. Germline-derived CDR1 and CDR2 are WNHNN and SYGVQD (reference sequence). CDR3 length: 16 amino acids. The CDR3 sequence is CASSAIPDRMNTEAFF. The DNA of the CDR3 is TGCGCCAGCAGCGCCATTCCGGACAGGATGAACACTGAAGCTTTCTTT.